Below are 4 T cell receptor beta chains sequenced from a single sample in a study of lymphopenia after photon versus proton radiotherapy (dated by TCRdb to between 2018 and 2020). The protocol used for the library was the immunoSEQ multiplex PCR assay. Here the immuneACCESS table is served through TCRdb, limited to in-frame sequences with V and J called. Missing clones are a known gap in these copies; in checked studies unresolved V genes cover under half, and the rest lacks a known reason. Present in this sample are fewer than 20,000 clones, 80% to 95% of which were seen just once. In total, the top ten clones hold around 1.8% of the sample. Sequences were derived from peripheral blood, sampled from a patient treated with photon-based radiotherapy. The receptors derive from a woman aged 35 to 49 with cholangiocarcinoma.

The rearrangement uses TRBV27 and TRBJ2-7, with a weak D call TRBD1 (8 bases). The CDR3 length is 15 residues. The V and J ends lost 5 bases and 6 bases respectively, with 20 bases between them. CDR1 and CDR2 (germline): MNHEY, SMNVEV (reference sequence). The CDR3 is CASSTHRGGLFEQYF. CDR3 DNA: TGTGCCAGCAGTACCCACAGGGGGGGACTCTTCGAGCAGTACTTC.

The chain has TRBV28 and TRBJ1-5; D is unresolved. The germline V and J ends were trimmed by 3 bases and 1 base, with 1 base remaining between them. CDR1 and CDR2 from the germline V gene are MDHEN and SYDVKM. This CDR3 region has 12 residues. CDR3 in amino acids: CASSFSNQPQHF. Here the CDR3 DNA reads TGTGCCAGCAGTTTCAGCAATCAGCCCCAGCATTTT.

This clone was detected once. The chain is built from TRBV4-3 and TRBJ1-6; D is unresolved. V was pared by 4 bases and J by 13 bases, with 11 bases between. Germline assignment: CDR1 LGHNA and CDR2 YSLEER. CDR3 length: 12 residues. This CDR3 is CASSPSVGPLHF. The DNA of the CDR3 is TGCGCCAGCAGCCCTTCTGTTGGTCCCCTCCACTTT.

This chain links TRBV7-9 with TRBJ2-3; the D gene is possibly TRBD1 (5 bases). V lost 5 bases and J lost 4, with 16 bases in between. The CDR3 has 15 amino acids. Germline CDR1 SEHNR, CDR2 FQNEAQ (reference sequence). CDR3 in amino acids: CASSPDSFVPDTQYF. The CDR3 nucleotides read TGTGCCAGCAGCCCAGACAGTTTTGTCCCAGATACGCAGTATTTT.